This T cell receptor (beta chain) was recorded in a study of CD8 T cells in Susac syndrome. This clonotype was counted a single time. Reverse transcription of roughly 0.5 to 1 ug RNA was carried out with random hexamers. TCRdb passed the immunoSEQ multiplex PCR reads through MiXCR, listing each CDR3 protein once. The repertoire has about 130,000 distinct CDR3 sequences, roughly 94% of them found once; the top ten carry about 0.12%. Losses at the gene ends were 1 base for V and 5 bases for J; bases not matched to a gene: 17. CDR3 length: 19 residues. CDR1 and CDR2 from the germline V gene are SGDLS and YYNGEE.

Sequencing used CD4+ T cells from PBMCs. This chain links TRBV9 with TRBJ2-5, with 10 bases matching TRBD2. This clonotype was sampled from a human donor with multiple sclerosis. Here the CDR3 DNA reads TGTGCCAGCAGCGTAACCGCCGAATTAGCGGGGGGTCCACGGGAGACCCAGTACTTC. It codes for CASSVTAELAGGPRETQYF.